This T cell receptor (beta chain) appears in the sequencing data of a study of T cell responses to AZD1222 COVID-19 vaccine (dated by TCRdb to about 2021). Broadly, across the study: Because spike-specific TCR depth and breadth did not differ between the two schedules, AZD1222 recipients who got a second dose at roughly 4 weeks were pooled with those who got a second dose at roughly 12 weeks. A total of 230 or so trial participants underwent TCR sequencing, of whom approximately 210 received two doses of AZD1222 and about 26 received two doses of the MenACWY control vaccine. Trial participants were enrolled by age into 18-55, 56-69 and 70-plus year subgroups, with roughly 160, 29 and 62 TCR-sequenced participants respectively. Broader findings and caveats from the paper: Spike-specific TCR breadth and depth rose significantly after two AZD1222 doses compared with day 0 and with MenACWY recipients. CD4 TCRs associated with the vaccine covered the entire spike protein, and the dominant responses were in regions 160-218 and 743-854. Nearly half of unique spike-specific TCRs reportedly recognized epitopes outside regions mutated in the B.1.351 and B.1.1.7 variants. Because no day 14 peak-response samples were available, repertoires were characterized only after the peak T cell response. Conclusions about previously exposed vaccinees are limited because only six or seven AZD1222 recipients were SARS-CoV-2 seropositive at baseline. Most participants were white British and females outnumbered males, and the authors suggested that clonal diversity may have been underestimated. In the small 56-69-year group, the increase in depth fell short of significance, most likely because of low power.

The CDR3 regions of human TCRbeta chains were analyzed by immunosequencing. The study's processing was this. TCRs in the repertoires were compared against a reference library of SARS-CoV-2-specific TCRs that had been generated with the MIRA antigen-specificity platform. Breadth was defined as the fraction of unique TCRs that were SARS-CoV-2-associated. Depth was defined as the fraction of total T cells that were SARS-CoV-2-associated. Using the MIRA data, each spike-specific TCR was assigned both to the spike region to which the TCR was reactive and to a CD4 or CD8 class. Log10-transformed breadth and depth values were compared by one-way ANOVA with Sidak's multiple comparisons tests. Entries here come from immuneACCESS through TCRdb and include only in-frame sequences with V and J called. Some clones fail to appear in such tables; in the studies checked, an unresolved V gene covers under half of the shortfall, and the cause of the remainder is unknown. V, J and clone size are taken as reported in that table, and D and trimming were inferred from the DNA itself. This sample has about 76,000 clones in its table, and about 88% of those were observed once. The ten largest clonotypes hold approximately 11% of the sample.

Worth noting for this clone: It has no known antigen specificity. Qualities for individual bases were not recorded, and no much larger clone is one base off.

Reading from cysteine to phenylalanine, the CDR3 counts 17 amino acids. The read is trimmed to its CDR3 DNA, 51 bases read in frame from base 1. Relative to germline, V is missing 0 bases and J is missing 3 bases, with 6 bases of the junction outside any gene match. Reading the germline V gene gives CDR1 SGHVS and CDR2 FQNEAQ. What the time point label conveys for this sample: baseline before first vaccination. Samples from vaccinated people were obtained from the UK trials COV001 and COV002, which included a single-blind randomized controlled phase 2/3 trial of AZD1222 (ChAdOx1 nCoV-19) in healthy adults. For TCRbeta chain sequencing, PBMC samples from trial participants were taken at day 0 and at day 28 after the second dose.

This receptor was identified in an adult in good health. The specimen was peripheral blood, collected on day 0 of AZD1222 vaccination. This chain is built from TRBV7-8 and TRBJ2-1; 9 nucleotides in the junction match TRBD2. The encoded CDR3 is CASSLARRTSVYNEQFF. The base sequence is TGTGCCAGCAGCTTAGCCAGGAGGACTAGCGTCTACAATGAGCAGTTCTTC.